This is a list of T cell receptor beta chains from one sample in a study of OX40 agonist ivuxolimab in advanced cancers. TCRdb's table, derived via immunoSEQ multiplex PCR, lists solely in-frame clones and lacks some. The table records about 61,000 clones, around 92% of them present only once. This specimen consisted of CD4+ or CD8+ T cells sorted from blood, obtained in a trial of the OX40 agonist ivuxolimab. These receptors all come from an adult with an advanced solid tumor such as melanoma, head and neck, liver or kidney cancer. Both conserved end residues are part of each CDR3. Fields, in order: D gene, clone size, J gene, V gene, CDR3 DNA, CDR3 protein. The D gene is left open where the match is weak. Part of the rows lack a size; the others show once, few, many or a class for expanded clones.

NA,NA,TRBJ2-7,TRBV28,TGTGCCAGCAGTTTACCATCTGGGGGCGAGCAGTACTTC,CASSLPSGGEQYF
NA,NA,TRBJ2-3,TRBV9,TGTGCCAGCAGCGTAGAACCAGATACGCAGTATTTT,CASSVEPDTQYF
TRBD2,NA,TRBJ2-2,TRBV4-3,TGCGCCAGCAGCCAAGGTCCCGGGACTAGCGGGAGGGCCCCCGGGGAGCTGTTTTTT,CASSQGPGTSGRAPGELFF
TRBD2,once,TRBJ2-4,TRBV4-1,TGCGCCAGCAGCCAACCTACTAGCGGGAACATTCAGTACTTC,CASSQPTSGNIQYF
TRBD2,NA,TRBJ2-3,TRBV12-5,TGTGCTAGTGGTGGCGGACTAGCCCCTCCAGATACGCAGTATTTT,CASGGGLAPPDTQYF
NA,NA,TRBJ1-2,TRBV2,TGTGCCAGCCACCCGCCACAGGGCTATGGCTACACCTTC,CASHPPQGYGYTF
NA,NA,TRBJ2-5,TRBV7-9,TGTGCCAGCAGCTCGACGGTGCAAGAGACCCAGTACTTC,CASSSTVQETQYF
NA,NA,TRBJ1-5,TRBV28,TGTGCTAGCAGAGGGGTCGGCAATCAGCCCCAGCATTTT,CASRGVGNQPQHF
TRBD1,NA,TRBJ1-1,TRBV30,TGTGCCTGGAAGTTAGGGGGCTTCGGCACTGAAGCTTTCTTT,CAWKLGGFGTEAFF
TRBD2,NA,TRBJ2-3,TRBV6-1,TGTGCCAGCAGCCCTTTGCGGGAGCGGGGAGATACGCAGTATTTT,CASSPLRERGDTQYF
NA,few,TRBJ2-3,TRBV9,TGTGCCAGCAGCCTAAGCACAGATACGCAGTATTTT,CASSLSTDTQYF
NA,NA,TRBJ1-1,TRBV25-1,TGTGCCAGCAGTGTAGCCGCCCGGACAGTGTCGGGGAACACTGAAGCTTTCTTT,CASSVAARTVSGNTEAFF
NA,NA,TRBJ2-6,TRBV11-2,TGTGCCAGCAGCGATATTCTTGGGTCTGGGGCCAACGTCCTGACTTTC,CASSDILGSGANVLTF
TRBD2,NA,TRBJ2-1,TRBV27,TGTGCCAGCAGTTGGGCGGGAGTGGGCGGTGAGCAGTTCTTC,CASSWAGVGGEQFF
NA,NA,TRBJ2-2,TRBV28,TGTGCCAGCAGTTTCGCCCGCTCGAACACCGGGGAGCTGTTTTTT,CASSFARSNTGELFF
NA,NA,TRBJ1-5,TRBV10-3,TGTGCCATCCGTAGCGAGGGTAGCAATCAGCCCCAGCATTTT,CAIRSEGSNQPQHF
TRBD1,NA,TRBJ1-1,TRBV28,TGTGCCAGCAGTTCCCCCCGCAGGGGGAAGGTTGAAGCTTTCTTT,CASSSPRRGKVEAFF
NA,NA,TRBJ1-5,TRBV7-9,TGTGCCAGCAGCTTCGGCAATCAGCCCCAGCATTTT,CASSFGNQPQHF
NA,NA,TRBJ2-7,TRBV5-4,TGTGCCAGCAGCTTAAATGAGCAGTACTTC,CASSLNEQYF
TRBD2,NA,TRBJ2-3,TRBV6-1,TGTGCCAGCAGTGAAGCCCCGTCGACTAGCCGCACAGATACGCAGTATTTT,CASSEAPSTSRTDTQYF
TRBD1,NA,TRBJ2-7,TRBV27,TGTGCCAGCAGCCCGACCGGGACAGGGACAAGGTACGAGCAGTACTTC,CASSPTGTGTRYEQYF
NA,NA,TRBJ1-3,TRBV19,TGTGCCAGTAGTTCCTCCGACAAAAACACCATATATTTT,CASSSSDKNTIYF
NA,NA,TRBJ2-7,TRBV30,TGTGCCTGGAGTCCCCAGGGTTACGAGCAGTACTTC,CAWSPQGYEQYF
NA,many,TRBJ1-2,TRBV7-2,TGTGCCAGCAGCTTAGTGGTGACACCTAACTATGGCTACACCTTC,CASSLVVTPNYGYTF
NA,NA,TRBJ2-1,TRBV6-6,TGTGCCAGCAGTTCCACGGGGAGCTCCTACAATGAGCAGTTCTTC,CASSSTGSSYNEQFF
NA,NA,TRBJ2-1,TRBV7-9,TGTGCCAGCAGCGTATTACCAAGGACTTCGGATGAGCAGTTCTTC,CASSVLPRTSDEQFF
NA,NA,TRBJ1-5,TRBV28,TGTGCCAGCAGTTTGCCCTATCAGCCCCAGCATTTT,CASSLPYQPQHF
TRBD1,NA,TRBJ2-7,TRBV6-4,TGTGCCAGCAGTGCGGGGACAGGGAGCTCCTACGAGCAGTACTTC,CASSAGTGSSYEQYF
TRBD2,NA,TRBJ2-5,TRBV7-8,TGTGCCAGCAGCGACGGACTAGCGGGGGGGCCGGTGGTGGGGACCCAGTACTTC,CASSDGLAGGPVVGTQYF
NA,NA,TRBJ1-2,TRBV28,TGTGCCAGCTACAGGAGCTATGGCTACACCTTC,CASYRSYGYTF
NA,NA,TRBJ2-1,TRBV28,TGTGCCAGCAGTTTAGCCAGAGTTAATGAGCAGTTCTTC,CASSLARVNEQFF